This TCR beta chain was retrieved from a study of metastatic and nonmetastatic thyroid tumors. In the study overall: Patients with malignant and benign thyroid disease provided blood and tumor or nodule tissue, whose repertoires were compared.

Points from the study as a whole: The study reportedly found significantly higher TCR beta diversity in malignant thyroid tumors than benign nodules, in blood and tumor.

Original data processing: The study built a papillary thyroid cancer distant-metastasis classifier from CDR3 differences across clinicopathological groups. TCRdb re-processed the PCR reads through MiXCR. Here the V and J calls rest on TCRdb's processing, not on the authors' analysis. This sample carries about 22,000 clones, under 25% of them seen once, and the ten largest clones take about two thirds. The CDR3 length is 15 residues. Trimming cost V 7 bases and J 0 bases; bases outside gene matches: 9. Germline V gives CDR1 SQVTM, CDR2 ANQGSEA. This clone has at least ten counts. Its antigen is still unknown. Other DNA variants within this sample encode the same CDR3. Patients had received no treatment of any kind before thyroid surgery.

Specimen: blood. V and J are TRBV29-1 and TRBJ1-3; TRBD1 matches 7 bases. The receptor was derived from a male donor with papillary thyroid cancer or a benign thyroid nodule (not recorded which). Some clones in this sample may be carry-over from other donors' samples. The CDR3 DNA is TGCAGCGCCTACGGGACAGCCTTCTCTGGAAACACCATATATTTT. Amino acid sequence: CSAYGTAFSGNTIYF. Drawing the rest from reference TRBV29-1 and TRBJ1-3, the complete variable domain is SAVISQKPSRDICQRGTSLTIQCQVDSQVTMMFWYRQQPGQSLTLIATANQGSEATYESGFVIDKFPISRPNLTFSTLTVSNMSPEDSSIYLCSAYGTAFSGNTIYFGEGSWLTVV.